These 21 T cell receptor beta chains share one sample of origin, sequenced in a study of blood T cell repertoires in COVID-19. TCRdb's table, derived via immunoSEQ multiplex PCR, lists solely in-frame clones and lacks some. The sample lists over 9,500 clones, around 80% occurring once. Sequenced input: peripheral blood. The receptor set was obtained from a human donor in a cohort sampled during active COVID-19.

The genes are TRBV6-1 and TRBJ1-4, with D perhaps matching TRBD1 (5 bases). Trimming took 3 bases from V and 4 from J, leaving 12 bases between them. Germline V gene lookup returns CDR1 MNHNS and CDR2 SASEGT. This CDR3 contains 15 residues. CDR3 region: CASSDHGGGNEKLFF. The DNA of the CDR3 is TGTGCCAGCAGTGATCATGGGGGGGGTAATGAAAAACTGTTTTTT.

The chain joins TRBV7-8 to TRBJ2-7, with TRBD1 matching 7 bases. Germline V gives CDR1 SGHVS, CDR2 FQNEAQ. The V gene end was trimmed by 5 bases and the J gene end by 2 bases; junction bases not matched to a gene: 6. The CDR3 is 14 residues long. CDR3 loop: CASSTRQGPYEQYF. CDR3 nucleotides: TGTGCCAGCAGCACGAGACAGGGACCCTACGAGCAGTACTTC.

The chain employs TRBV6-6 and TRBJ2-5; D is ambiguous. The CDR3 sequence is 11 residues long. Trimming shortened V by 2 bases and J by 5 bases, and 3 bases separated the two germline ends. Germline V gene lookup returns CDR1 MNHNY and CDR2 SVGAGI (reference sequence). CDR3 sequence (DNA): TGTGCCAGCAGTTACGCGGAGACCCAGTACTTC. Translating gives CASSYAETQYF.

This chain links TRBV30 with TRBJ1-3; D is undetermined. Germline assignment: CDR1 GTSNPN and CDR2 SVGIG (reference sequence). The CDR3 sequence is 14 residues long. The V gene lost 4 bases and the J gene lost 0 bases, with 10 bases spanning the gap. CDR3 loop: CAWNLRSSGNTIYF. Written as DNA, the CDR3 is TGTGCCTGGAATCTGCGAAGCTCTGGAAACACCATATATTTT. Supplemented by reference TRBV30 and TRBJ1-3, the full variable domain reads SQTIHQWPATLVQPVGSPLSLECTVEGTSNPNLYWYRQAAGRGLQLLFYSVGIGQISSEVPQNLSASRPQDRQFILSSKKLLLSDSGFYLCAWNLRSSGNTIYFGEGSWLTVV.

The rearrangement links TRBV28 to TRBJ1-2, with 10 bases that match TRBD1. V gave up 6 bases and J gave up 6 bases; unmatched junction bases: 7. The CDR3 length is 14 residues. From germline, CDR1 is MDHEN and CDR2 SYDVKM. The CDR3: CASRVKGQGDGYTF. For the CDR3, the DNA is TGTGCCAGCAGAGTAAAAGGACAGGGGGATGGCTACACCTTC.

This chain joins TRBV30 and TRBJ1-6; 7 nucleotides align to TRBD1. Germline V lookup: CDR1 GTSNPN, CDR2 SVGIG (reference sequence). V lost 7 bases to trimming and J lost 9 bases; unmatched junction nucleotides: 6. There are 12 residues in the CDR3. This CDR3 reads CAYRTGASPLHF. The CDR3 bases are TGTGCCTACCGGACAGGCGCTTCACCCCTCCACTTT.

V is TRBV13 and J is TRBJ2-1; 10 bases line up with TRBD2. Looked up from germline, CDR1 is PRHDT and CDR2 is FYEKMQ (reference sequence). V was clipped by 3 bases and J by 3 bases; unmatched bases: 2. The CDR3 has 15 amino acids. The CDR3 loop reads CASSFLAGGYNEQFF. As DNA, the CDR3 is TGTGCCAGCAGCTTCTTAGCGGGGGGCTACAATGAGCAGTTCTTC.

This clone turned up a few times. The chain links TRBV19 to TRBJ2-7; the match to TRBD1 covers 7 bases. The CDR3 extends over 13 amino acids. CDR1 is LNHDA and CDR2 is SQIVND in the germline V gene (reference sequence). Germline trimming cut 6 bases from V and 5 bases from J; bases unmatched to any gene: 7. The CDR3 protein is CASRTTGAHEQYF. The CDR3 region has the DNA TGTGCCAGTAGGACAACAGGGGCCCACGAGCAGTACTTC.

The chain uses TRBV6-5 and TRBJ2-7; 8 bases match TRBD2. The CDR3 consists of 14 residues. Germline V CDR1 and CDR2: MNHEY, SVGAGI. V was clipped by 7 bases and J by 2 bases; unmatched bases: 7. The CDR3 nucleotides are TGTGCCAGCATCCCGTCGGGAGGGGCCTACGAGCAGTACTTC. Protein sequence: CASIPSGGAYEQYF.

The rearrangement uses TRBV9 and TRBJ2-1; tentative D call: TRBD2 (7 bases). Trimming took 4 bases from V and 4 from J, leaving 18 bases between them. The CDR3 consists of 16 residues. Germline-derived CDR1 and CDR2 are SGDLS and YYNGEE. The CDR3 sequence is CASSPQGAGAYNEQFF. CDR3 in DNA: TGTGCCAGCAGCCCCCAGGGCGCGGGGGCATACAATGAGCAGTTCTTC.

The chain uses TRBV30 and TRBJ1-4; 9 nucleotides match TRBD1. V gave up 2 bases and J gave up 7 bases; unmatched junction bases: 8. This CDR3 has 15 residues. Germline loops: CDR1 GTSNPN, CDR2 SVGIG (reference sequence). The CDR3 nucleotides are TGTGCCTGGAGTACGAAACAGGGGGCGCGTGAAAAACTGTTTTTT. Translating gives CAWSTKQGAREKLFF. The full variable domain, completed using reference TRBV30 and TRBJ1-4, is SQTIHQWPATLVQPVGSPLSLECTVEGTSNPNLYWYRQAAGRGLQLLFYSVGIGQISSEVPQNLSASRPQDRQFILSSKKLLLSDSGFYLCAWSTKQGAREKLFFGSGTQLSVL.

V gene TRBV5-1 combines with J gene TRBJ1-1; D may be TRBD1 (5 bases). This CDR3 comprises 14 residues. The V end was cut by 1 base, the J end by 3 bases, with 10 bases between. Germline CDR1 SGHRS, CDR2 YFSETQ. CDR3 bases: TGCGCCAGCAGCTTGCTGGGGCGCGACACTGAAGCTTTCTTT. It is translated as CASSLLGRDTEAFF.

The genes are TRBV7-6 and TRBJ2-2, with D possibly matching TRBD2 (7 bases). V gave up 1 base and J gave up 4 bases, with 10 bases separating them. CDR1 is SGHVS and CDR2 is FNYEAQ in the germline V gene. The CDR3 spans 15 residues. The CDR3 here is CASSLEAGATGELFF. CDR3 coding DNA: TGTGCCAGCAGCTTAGAGGCGGGGGCCACCGGGGAGCTGTTTTTT.

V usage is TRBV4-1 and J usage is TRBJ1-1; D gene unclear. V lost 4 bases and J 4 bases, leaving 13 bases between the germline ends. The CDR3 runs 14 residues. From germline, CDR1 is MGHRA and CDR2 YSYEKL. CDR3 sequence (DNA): TGCGCCAGCAGCCGCTCCACTGAACTCACTGAAGCTTTCTTT. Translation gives CASSRSTELTEAFF.

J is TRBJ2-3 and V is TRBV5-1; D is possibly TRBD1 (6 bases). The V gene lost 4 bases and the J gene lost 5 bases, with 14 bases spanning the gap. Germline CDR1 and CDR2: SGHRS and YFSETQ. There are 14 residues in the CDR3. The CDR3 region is CASSVGHGIDTQYF. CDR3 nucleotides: TGCGCCAGCAGCGTGGGACATGGTATAGATACGCAGTATTTT.

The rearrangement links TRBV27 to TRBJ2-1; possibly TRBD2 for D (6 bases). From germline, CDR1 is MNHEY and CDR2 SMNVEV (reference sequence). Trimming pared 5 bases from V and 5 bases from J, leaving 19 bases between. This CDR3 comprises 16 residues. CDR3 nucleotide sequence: TGTGCCAGCAGTCTGGGTAACTCGGGAGCTGACAATGAGCAGTTCTTC. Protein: CASSLGNSGADNEQFF.

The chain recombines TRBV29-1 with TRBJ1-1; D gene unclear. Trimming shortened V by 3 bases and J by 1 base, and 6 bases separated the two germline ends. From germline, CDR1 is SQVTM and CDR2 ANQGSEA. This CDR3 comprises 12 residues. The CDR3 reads CSVDRKNTEAFF. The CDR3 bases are TGCAGCGTTGACAGGAAGAACACTGAAGCTTTCTTT.

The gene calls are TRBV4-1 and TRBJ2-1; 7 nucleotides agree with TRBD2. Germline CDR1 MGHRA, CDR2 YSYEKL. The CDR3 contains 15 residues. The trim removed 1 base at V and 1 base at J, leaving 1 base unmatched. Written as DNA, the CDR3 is TGCGCCAGCAGCCAAGGGGAGGGTTCCTACAATGAGCAGTTCTTC. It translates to CASSQGEGSYNEQFF.

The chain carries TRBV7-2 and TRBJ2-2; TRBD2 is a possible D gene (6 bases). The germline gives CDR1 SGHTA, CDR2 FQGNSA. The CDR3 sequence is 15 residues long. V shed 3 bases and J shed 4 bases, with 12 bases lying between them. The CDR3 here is CASSFRRGATGELFF. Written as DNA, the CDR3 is TGTGCCAGCAGCTTCAGGCGGGGAGCCACCGGGGAGCTGTTTTTT.

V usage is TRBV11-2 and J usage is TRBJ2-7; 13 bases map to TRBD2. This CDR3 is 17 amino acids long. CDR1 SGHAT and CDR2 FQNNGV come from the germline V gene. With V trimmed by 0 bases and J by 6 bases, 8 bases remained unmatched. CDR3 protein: CASSLDAWTSGGGEQYF. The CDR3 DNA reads TGTGCCAGCAGCTTAGATGCGTGGACTAGCGGGGGCGGCGAGCAGTACTTC.

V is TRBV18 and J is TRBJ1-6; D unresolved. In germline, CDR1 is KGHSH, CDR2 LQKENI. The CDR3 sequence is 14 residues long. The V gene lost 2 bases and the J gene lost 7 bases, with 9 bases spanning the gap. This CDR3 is CASSPGLYNSPLHF. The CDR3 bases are TGTGCCAGCTCACCAGGACTATACAATTCACCCCTCCACTTT.